A selection of T cell receptor beta chains follows, all from one sample in a study of blood T cell repertoires in COVID-19. Repertoires were generated with immunoSEQ multiplex PCR, while TCRdb's copy carries only in-frame clones and drops some. Of about 100,000 clones listed, less than 85% were seen once; the top ten hold 1.5% to 2%. Sequencing input: peripheral blood. The source of these receptors is a middle-aged woman with acute or convalescent COVID-19. The CDR3 runs from the conserved cysteine through the conserved F or W. A D gene is named only where the DNA matches it firmly. Clone size, where shown, is once, few, many, or a class for clones that have expanded.

CDR3 protein: CASSLLQGSEAFF
CDR3 DNA: TGTGCCAGCAGTTTACTACAGGGGTCTGAAGCTTTCTTT
J gene: TRBJ1-1
D gene: TRBD1
clone size: -
V gene: TRBV12-3/TRBV12-4

CDR3 protein: CASSQKYRSEKLFF
CDR3 DNA: TGCGCCAGCAGCCAAAAGTATAGGAGTGAAAAACTGTTTTTT
J gene: TRBJ1-4
D gene: -
clone size: -
V gene: TRBV4-1

CDR3 protein: CASSQDWYSGEKYF
CDR3 DNA: TGCGCCAGCAGCCAAGACTGGTATAGCGGGGAGAAGTACTTC
J gene: TRBJ2-5
D gene: TRBD2
clone size: few
V gene: TRBV4-1

CDR3 protein: CASSQGLINEKLFF
CDR3 DNA: TGTGCCAGCAGCCAGGGACTGATAAATGAAAAACTGTTTTTT
J gene: TRBJ1-4
D gene: -
clone size: -
V gene: TRBV5-4

CDR3 protein: CASSQTGAGGRGDGYTF
CDR3 DNA: TGTGCCAGCAGTCAAACCGGGGCAGGGGGCCGAGGGGATGGCTACACCTTC
J gene: TRBJ1-2
D gene: TRBD1
clone size: -
V gene: TRBV6-6

CDR3 protein: CASSPLGLAGSNEQFF
CDR3 DNA: TGTGCCAGCAGCCCCCTAGGACTAGCGGGAAGTAATGAGCAGTTCTTC
J gene: TRBJ2-1
D gene: TRBD2
clone size: -
V gene: TRBV3-1/TRBV3-2

CDR3 protein: CASSPAEATNEKLFF
CDR3 DNA: TGTGCCAGCAGCCCGGCGGAGGCAACTAATGAAAAACTGTTTTTT
J gene: TRBJ1-4
D gene: -
clone size: -
V gene: TRBV7-9

CDR3 protein: CASSRGGVIQETQYF
CDR3 DNA: TGTGCCAGCAGCCGTGGGGGGGTAATCCAAGAGACCCAGTACTTC
J gene: TRBJ2-5
D gene: TRBD2
clone size: -
V gene: TRBV13

CDR3 protein: CASSYSGTTREQYF
CDR3 DNA: TGTGCCAGCAGTTATTCCGGGACAACGAGAGAGCAGTACTTC
J gene: TRBJ2-7
D gene: -
clone size: -
V gene: TRBV6-2/TRBV6-3

CDR3 protein: CASSNYRSGGAAGELFF
CDR3 DNA: TGTGCCAGTAGTAACTACCGTAGCGGGGGGGCCGCCGGGGAGCTGTTTTTT
J gene: TRBJ2-2
D gene: TRBD2
clone size: -
V gene: TRBV19

CDR3 protein: CASSRWGQANNYGYTF
CDR3 DNA: TGTGCCAGCAGCCGTTGGGGACAGGCTAATAACTATGGCTACACCTTC
J gene: TRBJ1-2
D gene: TRBD1
clone size: -
V gene: TRBV28

CDR3 protein: CASSPGHGLSGANVLTF
CDR3 DNA: TGTGCCAGCAGTCCCGGACATGGGTTGTCTGGGGCCAACGTCCTGACTTTC
J gene: TRBJ2-6
D gene: -
clone size: -
V gene: TRBV27

CDR3 protein: CASSQGDSNQPQHF
CDR3 DNA: TGTGCCAGCAGTCAGGGGGATAGCAATCAGCCCCAGCATTTT
J gene: TRBJ1-5
D gene: TRBD1
clone size: -
V gene: TRBV28

CDR3 protein: CASSQDRGFSGELFF
CDR3 DNA: TGTGCCAGCAGCCAGGACAGGGGATTTTCCGGGGAGCTGTTTTTT
J gene: TRBJ2-2
D gene: TRBD1
clone size: -
V gene: TRBV7-8

CDR3 protein: CASSLSREQYF
CDR3 DNA: TGTGCCAGCAGTCTGAGTCGCGAGCAGTACTTC
J gene: TRBJ2-7
D gene: -
clone size: few
V gene: TRBV6-6

CDR3 protein: CASSPIGTGNSPLHF
CDR3 DNA: TGTGCCAGCAGTCCTATAGGGACAGGGAATTCACCCCTCCACTTT
J gene: TRBJ1-6
D gene: TRBD1
clone size: -
V gene: TRBV28

CDR3 protein: CASSLSGTVSGNTIYF
CDR3 DNA: TGTGCCAGCAGCCTAAGCGGGACGGTATCTGGAAACACCATATATTTT
J gene: TRBJ1-3
D gene: -
clone size: -
V gene: TRBV3-1/TRBV3-2

CDR3 protein: CASSADSREQYF
CDR3 DNA: TGCGCCAGCAGCGCGGACAGCCGCGAGCAGTACTTC
J gene: TRBJ2-7
D gene: -
clone size: -
V gene: TRBV5-1

CDR3 protein: CASSLSRGGETQYF
CDR3 DNA: TGCGCCAGCAGCTTAAGCAGGGGAGGGGAGACCCAGTACTTC
J gene: TRBJ2-5
D gene: -
clone size: -
V gene: TRBV5-1

CDR3 protein: CASSRPGDNEQFF
CDR3 DNA: TGTGCCAGCAGCCGACCCGGGGACAATGAGCAGTTCTTC
J gene: TRBJ2-1
D gene: -
clone size: few
V gene: TRBV3-1/TRBV3-2

CDR3 protein: CASTEGAGNEKLFF
CDR3 DNA: TGTGCCAGCACGGAGGGGGCCGGTAATGAAAAACTGTTTTTT
J gene: TRBJ1-4
D gene: TRBD1
clone size: -
V gene: TRBV6-5

CDR3 protein: CSAGGGLAGIDEQFF
CDR3 DNA: TGCAGCGCCGGGGGCGGCCTAGCGGGGATAGATGAGCAGTTCTTC
J gene: TRBJ2-1
D gene: TRBD2
clone size: -
V gene: TRBV29-1

CDR3 protein: CASSLGSGGTYTDTQYF
CDR3 DNA: TGTGCCAGCAGCTTAGGTAGCGGGGGTACTTACACAGATACGCAGTATTTT
J gene: TRBJ2-3
D gene: TRBD2
clone size: few
V gene: TRBV7-9

CDR3 protein: CASSASRGETQYF
CDR3 DNA: TGCGCCAGCAGTGCATCCAGGGGAGAGACCCAGTACTTC
J gene: TRBJ2-5
D gene: -
clone size: -
V gene: TRBV10-1

CDR3 protein: CASSPRVAGGTDEQFF
CDR3 DNA: TGTGCCAGCAGCCCCCGGGTAGCGGGGGGGACGGATGAGCAGTTCTTC
J gene: TRBJ2-1
D gene: TRBD2
clone size: once
V gene: TRBV3-1/TRBV3-2

CDR3 protein: CASMGADDYGYTF
CDR3 DNA: TGTGCCAGCATGGGGGCTGATGACTATGGCTACACCTTC
J gene: TRBJ1-2
D gene: -
clone size: few
V gene: TRBV6-5

CDR3 protein: CAWSVKRNTEAFF
CDR3 DNA: TGTGCCTGGAGTGTAAAGCGGAACACTGAAGCTTTCTTT
J gene: TRBJ1-1
D gene: -
clone size: few
V gene: TRBV30

CDR3 protein: CASINRGENSPLHF
CDR3 DNA: TGTGCCAGCATAAACAGGGGCGAGAATTCACCCCTCCACTTT
J gene: TRBJ1-6
D gene: TRBD1
clone size: -
V gene: TRBV28

CDR3 protein: CATSGPGQGKQPNYGYTF
CDR3 DNA: TGTGCCACCAGTGGGCCGGGACAGGGGAAGCAGCCTAACTATGGCTACACCTTC
J gene: TRBJ1-2
D gene: TRBD1
clone size: once
V gene: TRBV24-1

CDR3 protein: CASSPPRGEAFF
CDR3 DNA: TGTGCCAGCAGCCCACCCAGGGGAGAAGCTTTCTTT
J gene: TRBJ1-1
D gene: -
clone size: few
V gene: TRBV7-9

CDR3 protein: CASSPTSGDYYNEQFF
CDR3 DNA: TGTGCCAGCAGCCCTACTAGCGGGGACTACTACAATGAGCAGTTCTTC
J gene: TRBJ2-1
D gene: TRBD2
clone size: -
V gene: TRBV7-9

CDR3 protein: CASSPTEAKNIQYF
CDR3 DNA: TGTGCCAGCAGCCCGACAGAAGCCAAAAACATTCAGTACTTC
J gene: TRBJ2-4
D gene: -
clone size: -
V gene: TRBV7-2